Listed below are T cell receptor beta chains from one sample, sequenced in a study of cytomegalovirus exposure and HLA in healthy donors. Assay used: immunoSEQ multiplex PCR; TCRdb lists only in-frame clones, some missing. The sample lists around 150,000 clones; 81% were seen once. The sequenced sample was PBMCs. These receptors all come from a woman between 50 and 59 years old in good health and CMV-seronegative. Both conserved end residues are part of each CDR3. D genes are given only for firm matches.

j_call v_call d_call cdr3_aa
TRBJ1-2 TRBV20-1 TRBD1 CSASTGDGYTF
TRBJ2-7 TRBV28 TRBD1 CASSSGQGITYEQYF
TRBJ2-3 TRBV6-1 TRBD2 CASSEDKVASGGTDTQYF
TRBJ2-7 TRBV9 TRBD2 CASSVKAGVFYEQYF
TRBJ1-1 TRBV19 TRBD1 CASQRQGADTEAFF
TRBJ2-1 TRBV2 TRBD2 CASSGGAGSIEQFF
TRBJ1-2 TRBV5-1 TRBD1 CASSSRDRDYGYTF
TRBJ1-1 TRBV9 TRBD1 CASNRDSQNTEAFF
TRBJ2-4 TRBV2 TRBD1 CASSTDRRVQYF
TRBJ1-2 TRBV4-3 . CASSQVRGGSGETYGYTF
TRBJ2-3 TRBV19 TRBD1 CASSPQGAADTQYF